The 27 T cell receptor beta chains presented below share a single source sample, sequenced in a study of beta chain features in type 1 diabetes. Isolated RNA was reverse transcribed in full, so expressed TCRB transcripts were sequenced. Profiled with immunoSEQ multiplex PCR; TCRdb holds only in-frame clones, not every one. The profile covers about 290,000 clones, with 8% appearing a single time and approximately 1% taken by the ten largest. The source material was central memory CD4+ T cells from blood. The receptors come from a woman aged 18-29 years in good health.

This clone was seen a single time. The CDR3 loop reads CASNQAPTYEQYV. The DNA for the CDR3 is TGTGCCAGCAACCAGGCCCCAACCTACGAGCAGTACGTC. The rearrangement links TRBV2 to TRBJ2-7, with D unclear. CDR3 size: 13 residues. Germline assignment: CDR1 SNHLY and CDR2 FYNNEI. V dropped 7 bases and J dropped 2 bases, with 12 bases sitting between them.

This clone was observed a few times. This chain links TRBV5-1 with TRBJ2-3, with D possibly TRBD1 on 5 matching bases. V was shortened by 6 bases and J by 1 base, with 9 bases between the two germline ends. Germline V gene lookup returns CDR1 SGHRS and CDR2 YFSETQ. The CDR3 covers 13 residues. The CDR3 DNA reads as TGCGCCAGCAAGACAGAAGGCACAGATACGCAGTATTTT. It specifies CASKTEGTDTQYF. Supplemented by reference TRBV5-1 and TRBJ2-3, the full variable domain reads KAGVTQTPRYLIKTRGQQVTLSCSPISGHRSVSWYQQTPGQGLQFLFEYFSETQRNKGNFPGRFSGRQFSNSRSEMNVSTLELGDSALYLCASKTEGTDTQYFGPGTRLTVL.

V and J are TRBV7-2 and TRBJ2-5, with D hard to call. V shed 5 bases and J shed 3 bases, with 13 bases lying between them. The V gene's germline CDR1 is SGHTA and CDR2 FQGNSA. The CDR3 is made up of 14 amino acids. The CDR3 sequence is CASSPGAAEETQYF. The CDR3, as DNA: TGTGCCAGCAGCCCCGGAGCAGCCGAAGAGACCCAGTACTTC.

This clone appeared a few times. The V and J genes are TRBV6-4 and TRBJ1-1; no clear D. V lost 8 bases, J lost 1 base, and 14 bases lay in between. The CDR3 covers 14 residues. Germline assignment: CDR1 MRHNA and CDR2 SNTAGT. The CDR3: CASVRRARNTEAFF. CDR3 bases: TGTGCCAGCGTGAGGAGGGCGCGGAACACTGAAGCTTTCTTT.

A few counts support this clone. The chain uses TRBV11-3 and TRBJ2-6, with no clear D. This CDR3 region has 14 residues. Germline V gives CDR1 SGHNT, CDR2 YENEEA. Trimming took off 6 bases at V and 2 bases at J, with 8 bases between the two ends. The CDR3 protein is CASRPTAGANVLTF. CDR3 nucleotide sequence: TGTGCCAGCAGACCGACTGCTGGGGCCAACGTCCTGACTTTC.

The chain recombines TRBV7-3 with TRBJ2-2; D unclear. V lost 5 bases, J lost 4 bases, and 11 bases lay in between. CDR3 length equals 14 residues. Germline V CDR1 and CDR2: SGHTA, FQGTGA. This chain's CDR3 is CASSLGILTGELFF. CDR3 DNA: TGTGCCAGCAGCCTTGGCATCCTCACCGGGGAGCTGTTTTTT. Together with reference TRBV7-3 and TRBJ2-2, the CDR3 gives the full variable domain: GAGVSQTPSNKVTEKGKYVELRCDPISGHTALYWYRQSLGQGPEFLIYFQGTGAADDSGLPNDRFFAVRPEGSVSTLKIQRTERGDSAVYLCASSLGILTGELFFGEGSRLTVL.

This clone appeared a few times. The gene calls are TRBV7-9 and TRBJ1-3, with TRBD1 as a possible D gene (6 bases). In germline, CDR1 is SEHNR, CDR2 FQNEAQ (reference sequence). V was cut by 5 bases and J by 4 bases, with 21 bases left in between. The length of the CDR3 is 17 residues. The CDR3 coding sequence is TGTGCCAGCAGCCCTGTACCTCAACAGGGAGGAGGAAACACCATATATTTT. It codes for CASSPVPQQGGGNTIYF.

This clone has only a few counts. Other DNA sequences in this sample translate to the same CDR3. J is TRBJ2-3 and V is TRBV5-1; no reliable D call. CDR3 length: 15 amino acids. Trimming cost V 0 bases and J 0 bases, with 8 bases left between them. The germline V gene encodes CDR1 SGHRS and CDR2 YFSETQ. In DNA form, the CDR3 reads TGCGCCAGCAGCTTGGAGGCGACCAGCACAGATACGCAGTATTTT. This encodes CASSLEATSTDTQYF.

The chain combines TRBV7-9 with TRBJ2-1; 7 bases are shared with TRBD2. J gave up 0 bases and V 5 bases, and 16 bases lay outside the gene matches. The CDR3 length is 19 residues. Per the germline V gene, CDR1 is SEHNR and CDR2 is FQNEAQ (reference sequence). The DNA of the CDR3 is TGTGCCAGCAGCCCGTACCTGGGACTAACCCTTAGCTCCTACAATGAGCAGTTCTTC. Its translation is CASSPYLGLTLSSYNEQFF.

The rearrangement uses TRBV6-1 and TRBJ2-5; 10 bases align to TRBD1. The CDR3 consists of 14 residues. Per germline, CDR1 MNHNS and CDR2 SASEGT. The V and J ends lost 6 bases and 2 bases, in that order; junction bases with no gene match: 3. CDR3 coding DNA: TGTGCCAGCAGCCGGGACAGGGGTCAAGAGACCCAGTACTTC. It translates to CASSRDRGQETQYF.

This clone was found many times. J is TRBJ2-7 and V is TRBV21-1; TRBD1, the table's D call, was not compared with the DNA. TRBV21-1 represents a pseudogene. The CDR3 has 13 amino acids. Here the CDR3 reads CASPRGAPYEQYF. CDR3 nucleotides: TGTGCCAGCCCCAGGGGAGCCCCCTACGAGCAGTACTTC.

This chain links TRBV11-2 with TRBJ2-5; D unresolved. Trimming stripped 5 bases from V and 0 bases from J, with 13 bases between. The germline V gene has CDR1 SGHAT and CDR2 FQNNGV. The CDR3 runs to 15 residues. For the CDR3, the DNA is TGTGCCAGCAGCCCTCGGGCTTATAACCAAGAGACCCAGTACTTC. Its protein product is CASSPRAYNQETQYF.

In this sample, this clone turned up many times. The J gene is TRBJ1-4, the V gene TRBV25-1, with D perhaps TRBD1 (6 bases). The CDR3 has 14 residues. The germline V gene has CDR1 MGHDK and CDR2 SYGVNS. The V gene lost 5 bases and the J gene lost 8 bases, with 15 bases spanning the gap. Written as DNA, the CDR3 is TGTGCCAGCAGTCCATTCAACAGGGTCGAAAAACTGTTTTTT. Residues: CASSPFNRVEKLFF.

This clone was counted between two and nine times. The rearrangement links TRBV7-2 to TRBJ2-5; D uncertain. The germline CDR1 and CDR2 sequences are SGHTA and FQGNSA. This CDR3 region has 13 residues. V was trimmed by 1 base and J by 5 bases, leaving 8 bases between them. The DNA for the CDR3 is TGTGCCAGCAGCTTAGTAGGAGCGGAGACCCAGTACTTC. Its protein product is CASSLVGAETQYF.

This clone has more than one count but fewer than ten. One end of the junction does not line up with germline, which may come from a read error. The genes are TRBV10-3 and TRBJ2-3, with TRBD2 as a possible D gene (5 bases). CDR1 is ENHRY, CDR2 SYGVKD, per germline. This CDR3 has 17 residues. This CDR3 is CASSTLGVPGSTDTQYF. The DNA for the CDR3 is TGTGCCAGCAGTACCCTCGGGGTTCCGGGGAGCACAGATACGCAGTATTTT.

This clone was seen a few times. This chain links TRBV5-6 with TRBJ2-5, with a weak D call TRBD1 (5 bases). The length of the CDR3 is 15 residues. V was pared by 7 bases and J by 1 base, with 17 bases between. Germline CDR1 is SGHDT and CDR2 is YYEEEE. The CDR3 bases are TGTGCCAGCGGACACCTCGGAGTCTCCCAAGAGACCCAGTACTTC. It codes for CASGHLGVSQETQYF.

This clone was counted a few times. The chain uses TRBV6-4 and TRBJ2-7; 11 positions match TRBD2. V dropped 8 bases and J dropped 4; count of bases not matched to a gene: 7. CDR3 length: 14 residues. Germline assignment: CDR1 MRHNA and CDR2 SNTAGT. CDR3 protein: CASGWLAGGYEQYV. The CDR3 DNA reads as TGTGCCAGCGGGTGGCTAGCGGGGGGATACGAGCAGTACGTC.

This clone has more than one count but fewer than ten. The J gene is TRBJ2-7, the V gene TRBV5-1; 9 bases are a match to TRBD1. With 4 bases clipped from V and 0 bases from J, the junction kept 2 bases outside the gene matches. The CDR3 runs to 14 residues. Germline CDR1 SGHRS, CDR2 YFSETQ. The CDR3 is CASSGTGISYEQYF. The CDR3 DNA is TGCGCCAGCAGCGGGACAGGGATCTCCTACGAGCAGTACTTC.

This clone was found a few times. This sequence joins TRBV7-2 and TRBJ2-1, with a tentative D call TRBD1 (5 bases). The V gene lost 0 bases and the J gene lost 5 bases, with 11 bases spanning the gap. The germline CDR1 and CDR2 sequences are SGHTA and FQGNSA. CDR3 length equals 15 residues. The CDR3: CASSLAGRGNNEQFF. In nucleotides, the CDR3 is TGTGCCAGCAGCTTAGCTGGTAGGGGAAACAATGAGCAGTTCTTC.

The sample holds a few counts of this clone. The rearrangement joins TRBV10-3 to TRBJ1-2; D is unresolved. The CDR3 is 14 residues long. The germline V gene has CDR1 ENHRY and CDR2 SYGVKD. V gave up 4 bases and J gave up 3 bases, with 12 bases separating them. The CDR3 DNA is TGTGCCATCAGTGCCTACTCGAGGGACTATGGCTACACCTTC. It codes for CAISAYSRDYGYTF.

The chain is built from TRBV19 and TRBJ2-1; 7 bases are a match to TRBD2. This CDR3 contains 14 residues. With V trimmed by 2 bases and J by 7 bases, 5 bases remained unmatched. From germline, CDR1 is LNHDA and CDR2 SQIVND (reference sequence). The CDR3 bases are TGTGCCAGTAGTATAAAGCGGGGCCCGAATGAGCAGTTCTTC. The encoded protein is CASSIKRGPNEQFF.

This clone has only a few counts. This sequence joins TRBV2 and TRBJ2-5; D is unclear. Trimming stripped 6 bases from V and 2 bases from J, with 4 bases between. The V gene's germline CDR1 is SNHLY and CDR2 FYNNEI. The CDR3 has 11 residues. CDR3 nucleotides: TGTGCCAGCAGCAGACAAGAGACCCAGTACTTC. Translation gives CASSRQETQYF. Combining the CDR3 with reference TRBV2 and TRBJ2-5 gives the whole variable domain EPEVTQTPSHQVTQMGQEVILRCVPISNHLYFYWYRQILGQKVEFLVSFYNNEISEKSEIFDDQFSVERPDGSNFTLKIRSTKLEDSAMYFCASSRQETQYFGPGTRLLVL.

There are a few counts of this clone. The chain joins TRBV29-1 to TRBJ2-3; D call uncertain. Deletions cut 3 bases from V and 1 base from J, with 5 bases between. Germline CDR1 is SQVTM and CDR2 is ANQGSEA. CDR3 size: 12 residues. DNA for the CDR3: TGCAGCGTTGACCGGGGCACAGATACGCAGTATTTT. Its protein is CSVDRGTDTQYF.

J is TRBJ2-6 and V is TRBV6-5, with D possibly being TRBD1 (6 bases). Between the trimmed V and J ends, which lost 2 bases and 9 bases, there was a span of 14 bases. The CDR3 is 15 residues long. Germline V lookup: CDR1 MNHEY, CDR2 SVGAGI. In nucleotides, the CDR3 is TGTGCCAGCAGTTACACGGCCGGGACAAACAACGTCCTGACTTTC. Its protein is CASSYTAGTNNVLTF.

Ten or more counts support this clone. The rearrangement links TRBV5-1 to TRBJ2-1, with 7 bases that match TRBD1. Germline CDR1 and CDR2: SGHRS and YFSETQ. Germline trimming cut 0 bases from V and 6 bases from J; bases unmatched to any gene: 6. There are 15 residues in the CDR3. CDR3 region: CASSLGPQGTNEQFF. As DNA, the CDR3 is TGCGCCAGCAGCTTGGGACCACAGGGGACCAATGAGCAGTTCTTC.

A few counts support this clone. The rearrangement joins TRBV4-1 to TRBJ1-2, with unresolved D. The germline V gene encodes CDR1 MGHRA and CDR2 YSYEKL. The V and J ends lost 1 base and 7 bases respectively, with 13 bases between them. The CDR3 runs to 14 residues. DNA of the CDR3: TGCGCCAGCAGCCAAGTTCCCGCCTGGGGTGGCTACACCTTC. Its translation is CASSQVPAWGGYTF.

This clone has a handful of counts. The CDR3: CASRQKGAGNYEQYF. The CDR3 DNA reads as TGTGCCAGCAGACAAAAAGGGGCTGGAAACTACGAGCAGTACTTC. The chain has TRBV6-6 and TRBJ2-7; tentative D call: TRBD1 (5 bases). The CDR3 sequence is 15 residues long. Per the germline V gene, CDR1 is MNHNY and CDR2 is SVGAGI (reference sequence). V was trimmed by 6 bases and J by 3 bases, leaving 18 bases between them.